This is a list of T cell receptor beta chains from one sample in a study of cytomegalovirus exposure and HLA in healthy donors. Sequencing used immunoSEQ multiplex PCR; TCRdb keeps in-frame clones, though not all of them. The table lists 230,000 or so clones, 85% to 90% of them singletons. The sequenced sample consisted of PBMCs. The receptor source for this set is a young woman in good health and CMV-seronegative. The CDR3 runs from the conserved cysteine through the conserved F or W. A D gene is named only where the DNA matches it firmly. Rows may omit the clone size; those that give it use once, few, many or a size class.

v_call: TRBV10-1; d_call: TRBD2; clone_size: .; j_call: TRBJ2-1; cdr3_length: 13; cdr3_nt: TGCGCCAGCAACGGACTAGCGGGCGATGAGCAGTTCTTC; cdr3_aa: CASNGLAGDEQFF
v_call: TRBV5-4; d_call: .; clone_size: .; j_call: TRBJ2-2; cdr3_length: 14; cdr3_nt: TGTGCCAGCAGCTTGTCGCAGGGGACCGGGGAGCTGTTTTTT; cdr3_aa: CASSLSQGTGELFF
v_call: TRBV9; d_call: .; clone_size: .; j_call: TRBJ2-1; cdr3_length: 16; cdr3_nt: TGTGCCAGCAGCGTAGATGTAACAGACTCCTACAATGAGCAGTTCTTC; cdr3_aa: CASSVDVTDSYNEQFF
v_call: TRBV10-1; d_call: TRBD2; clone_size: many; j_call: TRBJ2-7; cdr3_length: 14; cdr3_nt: TGCGCCAGCAGTGATGGACTAGCGTCGAGCGAGCAGTACTTC; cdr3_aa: CASSDGLASSEQYF
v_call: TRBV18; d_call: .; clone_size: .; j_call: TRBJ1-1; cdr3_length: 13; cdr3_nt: TGTGCCAGCTCACCACTGTGGGAGACTGAAGCTTTCTTT; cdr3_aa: CASSPLWETEAFF
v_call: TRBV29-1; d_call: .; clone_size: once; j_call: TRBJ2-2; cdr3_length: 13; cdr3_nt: TGCAGCGTTGTACATCTGAACACCGGGGAGCTGTTTTTT; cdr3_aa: CSVVHLNTGELFF
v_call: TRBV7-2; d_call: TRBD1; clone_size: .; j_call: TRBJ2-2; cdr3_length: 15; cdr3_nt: TGTGCCAGCAGCCAGGACAGGGAGAACACCGGGGAGCTGTTTTTT; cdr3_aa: CASSQDRENTGELFF
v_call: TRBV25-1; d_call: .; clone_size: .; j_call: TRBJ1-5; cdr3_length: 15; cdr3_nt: TGTGCCAGCAGTGGCGGGGGGGACTTGCGGGGGCCCCAGCATTTT; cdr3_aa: CASSGGGDLRGPQHF
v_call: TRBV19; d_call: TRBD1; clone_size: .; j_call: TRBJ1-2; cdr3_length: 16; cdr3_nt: TGTGCCAGCAGCGGACAGGGACGGGGGCAAGGCTATGGCTACACCTTC; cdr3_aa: CASSGQGRGQGYGYTF
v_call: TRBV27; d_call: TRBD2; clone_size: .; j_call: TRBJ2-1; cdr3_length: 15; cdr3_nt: TGTGCCAGCAGTCCTAGCGGGGAACTTTACAATGAGCAGTTCTTC; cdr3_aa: CASSPSGELYNEQFF
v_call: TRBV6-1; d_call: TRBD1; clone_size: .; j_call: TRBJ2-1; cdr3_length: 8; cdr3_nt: TGTGCCACCGACAGGGAGTTCTTC; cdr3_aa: CATDREFF
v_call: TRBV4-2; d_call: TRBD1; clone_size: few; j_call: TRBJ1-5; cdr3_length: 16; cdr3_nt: TGTGCCAGCAGCCAAGATCCCGGGACAGGGGGCCAGCCCCAGCATTTT; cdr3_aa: CASSQDPGTGGQPQHF
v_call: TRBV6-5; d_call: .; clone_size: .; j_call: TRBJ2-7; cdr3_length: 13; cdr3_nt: TGTGCCAGCAACGGTGCAGGAGGGTACGAGCAGTACTTC; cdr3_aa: CASNGAGGYEQYF
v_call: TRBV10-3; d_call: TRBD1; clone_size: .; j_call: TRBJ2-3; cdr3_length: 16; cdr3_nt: TGTGCCATCAGGTCCGGGACAGGGGTTTCCACAGATACGCAGTATTTT; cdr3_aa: CAIRSGTGVSTDTQYF
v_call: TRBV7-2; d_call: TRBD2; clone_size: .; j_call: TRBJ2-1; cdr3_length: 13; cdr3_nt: TGTGCCAGCAGCGTCGTAGCGGGATGGGAGCAGTTCTTC; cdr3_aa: CASSVVAGWEQFF
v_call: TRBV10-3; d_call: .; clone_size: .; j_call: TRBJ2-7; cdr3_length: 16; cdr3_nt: TGTGCCATCAGTGAGTTGGTCCGATCCAGCTCCTACGAGCAGTACTTC; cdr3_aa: CAISELVRSSSYEQYF
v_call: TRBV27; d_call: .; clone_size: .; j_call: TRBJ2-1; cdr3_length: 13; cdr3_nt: TGTGCCAGCCGGCGGCTAGGGGTAAATGAGCAGTTCTTC; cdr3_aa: CASRRLGVNEQFF
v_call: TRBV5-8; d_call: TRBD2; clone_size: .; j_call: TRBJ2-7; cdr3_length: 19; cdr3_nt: TGTGCCAGCAGCTTGGTCCGCACGGGGGCTAGCGGGAGGGCCTACGAGCAGTACTTC; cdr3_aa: CASSLVRTGASGRAYEQYF
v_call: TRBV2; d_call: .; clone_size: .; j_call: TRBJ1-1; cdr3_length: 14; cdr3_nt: TGTGCCAGCAGGTACAGAAGACAGAACACTGAAGCTTTCTTT; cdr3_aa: CASRYRRQNTEAFF
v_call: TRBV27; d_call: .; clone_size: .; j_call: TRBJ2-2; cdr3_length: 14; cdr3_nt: TGTGCCAGCAGTTTACAGGGGAACACCGGGGAGCTGTTTTTT; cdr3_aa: CASSLQGNTGELFF
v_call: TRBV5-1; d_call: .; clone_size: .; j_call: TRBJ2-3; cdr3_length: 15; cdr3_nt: TGCGCCAGCAGTCTTAATCCGGTTTCCACAGATACGCAGTATTTT; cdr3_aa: CASSLNPVSTDTQYF
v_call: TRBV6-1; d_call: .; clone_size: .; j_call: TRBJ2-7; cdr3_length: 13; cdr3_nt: TGTGCCAGCAGTGACCGACAGGCCTACGAGCAGTACTTC; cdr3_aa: CASSDRQAYEQYF
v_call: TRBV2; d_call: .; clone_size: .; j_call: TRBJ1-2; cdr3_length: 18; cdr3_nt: TGTGCCAGCAGTGAACCCAATCCAGAGACAGGTCTGAACTATGGCTACACCTTC; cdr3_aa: CASSEPNPETGLNYGYTF
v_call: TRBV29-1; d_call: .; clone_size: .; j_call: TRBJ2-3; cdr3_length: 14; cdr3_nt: TGCAGCGTTGTTTGGGCCCTTACCACAGATACGCAGTATTTT; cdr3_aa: CSVVWALTTDTQYF
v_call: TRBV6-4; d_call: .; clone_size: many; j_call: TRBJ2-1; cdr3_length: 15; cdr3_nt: TGTGCCAGCAGTGGAGGTAGCGAACCTACGGGTGAGCAGTTCTTC; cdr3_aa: CASSGGSEPTGEQFF
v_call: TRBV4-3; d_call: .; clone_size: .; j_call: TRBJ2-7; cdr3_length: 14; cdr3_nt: TGCGCCAGCAGCCAAAACCGGGACTCGGACGAGCAGTACTTC; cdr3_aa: CASSQNRDSDEQYF
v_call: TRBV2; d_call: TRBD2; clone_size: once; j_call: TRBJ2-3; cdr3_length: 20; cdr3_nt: TGTGCCAGCAGTGCATGGGGACTAGCGGGTTCCCAAGGAGGCACAGATACGCAGTATTTT; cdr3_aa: CASSAWGLAGSQGGTDTQYF
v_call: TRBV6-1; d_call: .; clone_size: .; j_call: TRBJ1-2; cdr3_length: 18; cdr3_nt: TGTGCCAGCAGTGAAGCGCTCAACCGGGGAACCCTTAACTATGGCTACACCTTC; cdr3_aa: CASSEALNRGTLNYGYTF
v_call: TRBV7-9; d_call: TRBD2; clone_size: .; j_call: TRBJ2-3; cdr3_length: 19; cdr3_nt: TGTGCCAGCAGCTTAGGGGGACTAGCGGGAGTTAGACATTTAGATACGCAGTATTTT; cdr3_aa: CASSLGGLAGVRHLDTQYF
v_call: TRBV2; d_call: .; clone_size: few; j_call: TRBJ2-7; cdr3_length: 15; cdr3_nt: TGTGCCAGCAGTGAACCTCGACTAGGGGTGGTCGAGCAGTACTTC; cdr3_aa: CASSEPRLGVVEQYF
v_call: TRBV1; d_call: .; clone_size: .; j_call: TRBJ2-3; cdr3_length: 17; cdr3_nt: TGCACCAGCAGCCAAGTTAGTAGCGGGAGGGTGCCCGATACGCAGTATTTT; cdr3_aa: CTSSQVSSGRVPDTQYF
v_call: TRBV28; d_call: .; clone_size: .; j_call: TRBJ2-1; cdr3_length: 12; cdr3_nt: TGTGCCAGCAGCACAGGGTACAATGAGCAGTTCTTC; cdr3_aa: CASSTGYNEQFF
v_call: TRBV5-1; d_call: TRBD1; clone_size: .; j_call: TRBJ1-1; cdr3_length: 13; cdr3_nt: TGCGCCAGCAGCTTATCAGGGGGAACTGAAGCTTTCTTT; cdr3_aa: CASSLSGGTEAFF
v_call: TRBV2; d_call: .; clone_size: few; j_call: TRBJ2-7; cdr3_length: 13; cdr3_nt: TGTGCCAGCAGACTCGACAGCACCTACGAGCAGTACTTC; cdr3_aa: CASRLDSTYEQYF
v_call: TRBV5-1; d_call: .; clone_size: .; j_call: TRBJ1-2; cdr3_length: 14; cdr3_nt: TGCGCCAGCAGCACCTCCAGGGGAGACTATGGCTACACCTTC; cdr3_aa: CASSTSRGDYGYTF
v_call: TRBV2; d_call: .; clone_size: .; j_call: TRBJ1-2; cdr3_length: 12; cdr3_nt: TGTGCCAGCAGTTCCCAGAACTATGGCTACACCTTC; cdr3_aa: CASSSQNYGYTF
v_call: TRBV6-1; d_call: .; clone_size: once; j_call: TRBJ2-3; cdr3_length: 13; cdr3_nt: TGTGCCAGCAGTGAACAGGGCACAGATACGCAGTATTTT; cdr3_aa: CASSEQGTDTQYF
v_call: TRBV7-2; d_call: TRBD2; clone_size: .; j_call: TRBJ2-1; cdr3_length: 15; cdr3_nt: TGTGCCAGCAGCAATAGCGGGAGGAGGTACAATGAGCAGTTCTTC; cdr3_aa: CASSNSGRRYNEQFF
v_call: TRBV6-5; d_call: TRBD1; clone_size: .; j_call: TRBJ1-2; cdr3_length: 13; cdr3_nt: TGTGCCAGCAGTACGGGGGACAGGGCTGGCTACACCTTC; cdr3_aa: CASSTGDRAGYTF
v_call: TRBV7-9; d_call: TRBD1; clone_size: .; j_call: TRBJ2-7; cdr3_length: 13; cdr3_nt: TGTGCCAGCAGCTGGGACAGGAACTACGAGCAGTACTTC; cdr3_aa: CASSWDRNYEQYF
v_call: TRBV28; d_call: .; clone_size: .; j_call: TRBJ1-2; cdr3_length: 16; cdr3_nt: TGTGCCAGCAGGGGGAATGGCACCAAGGGAGACTATGGCTACACCTTC; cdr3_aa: CASRGNGTKGDYGYTF
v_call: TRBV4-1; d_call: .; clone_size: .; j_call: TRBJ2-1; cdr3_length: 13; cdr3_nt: TGCGCCAGCAGCCATTTAATCGGGAATGAGCAGTTCTTC; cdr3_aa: CASSHLIGNEQFF
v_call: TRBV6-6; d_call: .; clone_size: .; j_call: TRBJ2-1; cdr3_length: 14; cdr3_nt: TGTGCCAGCAGTTACGAGGGAGGTCACAATGAGCAGTTCTTC; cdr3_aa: CASSYEGGHNEQFF
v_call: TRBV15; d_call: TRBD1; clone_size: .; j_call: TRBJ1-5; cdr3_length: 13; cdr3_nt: TGTGCCACCAGCCAGGGGGAAAAACAGCCCCAGCATTTT; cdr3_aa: CATSQGEKQPQHF
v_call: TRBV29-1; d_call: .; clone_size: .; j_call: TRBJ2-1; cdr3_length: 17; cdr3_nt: TGCAGCGTTGAAGGCTTGAAGGGTATTGCTTCGAGGGATGAGCAGTTCTTC; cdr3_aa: CSVEGLKGIASRDEQFF
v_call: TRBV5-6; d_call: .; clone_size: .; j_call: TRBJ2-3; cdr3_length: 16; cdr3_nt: TGTGCCAGCAGCTCGGAAACAGGGAAGAGCACAGATACGCAGTATTTT; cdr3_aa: CASSSETGKSTDTQYF
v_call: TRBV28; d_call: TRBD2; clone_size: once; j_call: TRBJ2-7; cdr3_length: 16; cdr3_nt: TGTGCCAGCAGCCTGAGGACTAGCGGGATGGGGTACGAGCAGTACTTC; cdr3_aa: CASSLRTSGMGYEQYF
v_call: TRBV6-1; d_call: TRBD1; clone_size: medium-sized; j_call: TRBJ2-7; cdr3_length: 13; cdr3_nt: TGTGCCGAGAACGAGGGGGCCCACTACGAGCAGTACTTC; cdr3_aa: CAENEGAHYEQYF
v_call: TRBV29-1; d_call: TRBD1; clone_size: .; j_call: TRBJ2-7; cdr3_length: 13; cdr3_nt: TGCAGCGTCGCCGGGACAGGGTTCCACGAGCAGTACTTC; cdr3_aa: CSVAGTGFHEQYF
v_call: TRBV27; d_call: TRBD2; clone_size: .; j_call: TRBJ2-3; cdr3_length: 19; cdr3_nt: TGTGCCAGCAGTTTATTTTCTTCGGTGGGCGGGAGTCCCACAGATACGCAGTATTTT; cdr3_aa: CASSLFSSVGGSPTDTQYF
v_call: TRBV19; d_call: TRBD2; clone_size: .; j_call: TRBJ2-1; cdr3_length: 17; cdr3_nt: TGTGCCAGTAGTTACGGTAGCGGGGCCTCCTCCTACAATGAGCAGTTCTTC; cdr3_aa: CASSYGSGASSYNEQFF
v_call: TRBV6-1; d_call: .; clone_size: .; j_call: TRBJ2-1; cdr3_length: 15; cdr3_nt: TGTGCCAGCAGTGAAGCGGCAGTCTCCTACAATGAGCAGTTCTTC; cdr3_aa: CASSEAAVSYNEQFF
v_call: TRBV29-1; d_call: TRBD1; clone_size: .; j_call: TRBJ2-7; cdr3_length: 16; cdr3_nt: TGCAGCGTTGTTGGGAGACAGGGGGCCATCTCCTACGAGCAGTACTTC; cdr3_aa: CSVVGRQGAISYEQYF
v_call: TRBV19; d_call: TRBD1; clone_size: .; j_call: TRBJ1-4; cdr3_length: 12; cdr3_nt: TGTGCCAGTACAACAGGGGGCGAAAAACTGTTTTTT; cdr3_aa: CASTTGGEKLFF